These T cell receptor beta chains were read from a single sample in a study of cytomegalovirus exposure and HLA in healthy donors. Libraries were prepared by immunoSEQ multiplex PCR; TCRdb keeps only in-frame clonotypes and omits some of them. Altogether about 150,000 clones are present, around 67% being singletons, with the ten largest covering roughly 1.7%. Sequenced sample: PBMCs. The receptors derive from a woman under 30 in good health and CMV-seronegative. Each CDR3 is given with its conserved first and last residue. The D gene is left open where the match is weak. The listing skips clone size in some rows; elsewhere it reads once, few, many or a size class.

CDR3 DNA: TGTGCCAGCAGCTCCCCGGCGGGGCGAGGGATGAACACTGAAGCTTTCTTT
CDR3 protein: CASSSPAGRGMNTEAFF
clone size: once
J gene: TRBJ1-1
D gene: .
V gene: TRBV11-3

CDR3 DNA: TGCGCCAGCAGCCCGGGCCGAGGACACCGAAATGAAAAACTGTTTTTT
CDR3 protein: CASSPGRGHRNEKLFF
clone size: .
J gene: TRBJ1-4
D gene: .
V gene: TRBV10-1

CDR3 DNA: TGTGCCAGCGGGGTAGGACAGACGTATAGCAATCAGCCCCAGCATTTT
CDR3 protein: CASGVGQTYSNQPQHF
clone size: .
J gene: TRBJ1-5
D gene: .
V gene: TRBV2

CDR3 DNA: TGTGCCAGCAGCCCCCGATGGACTAGCGGGAGTGGCGAGCAGTTCTTC
CDR3 protein: CASSPRWTSGSGEQFF
clone size: .
J gene: TRBJ2-1
D gene: TRBD2
V gene: TRBV7-9

CDR3 DNA: TGTGCCAGCAGCATCGCTTATCCCGGGACAGGGAGCTCTGGAAACACCATATATTTT
CDR3 protein: CASSIAYPGTGSSGNTIYF
clone size: few
J gene: TRBJ1-3
D gene: TRBD1
V gene: TRBV7-6

CDR3 DNA: TGTGCCAGCAGCCTCGGGACACCTTACACTGAAGCTTTCTTT
CDR3 protein: CASSLGTPYTEAFF
clone size: .
J gene: TRBJ1-1
D gene: .
V gene: TRBV28

CDR3 DNA: TGTGCCAGCAGCTACGGGACAGGAACTAACTATGGCTACACCTTC
CDR3 protein: CASSYGTGTNYGYTF
clone size: .
J gene: TRBJ1-2
D gene: TRBD1
V gene: TRBV7-9

CDR3 DNA: TGTGCCAGCAGTGAAGTGGCAGGGGGGTCCGACGAGCAGTACTTC
CDR3 protein: CASSEVAGGSDEQYF
clone size: .
J gene: TRBJ2-7
D gene: .
V gene: TRBV6-4

CDR3 DNA: TGTGCCACCAGCAGAGATACGGGACAGGGATCCGAGCAGTACTTC
CDR3 protein: CATSRDTGQGSEQYF
clone size: .
J gene: TRBJ2-7
D gene: TRBD1
V gene: TRBV15

CDR3 DNA: TGTGCCAGCAGCCAAGGGGACAGGTCTCAGCCCCAGCATTTT
CDR3 protein: CASSQGDRSQPQHF
clone size: once
J gene: TRBJ1-5
D gene: TRBD1
V gene: TRBV7-2

CDR3 DNA: TGTGCCAGCAGTTACTCTCAGGGGGGAGGCACTGAAGCTTTCTTT
CDR3 protein: CASSYSQGGGTEAFF
clone size: .
J gene: TRBJ1-1
D gene: TRBD1
V gene: TRBV6-6

CDR3 DNA: TGCAGCGTTGGGAAGACAGGCCTGAACACTGAAGCTTTCTTT
CDR3 protein: CSVGKTGLNTEAFF
clone size: .
J gene: TRBJ1-1
D gene: .
V gene: TRBV29-1